This TCR beta chain derives from a study of Ad26.COV2.S vaccination and SARS-CoV-2 variants. For the study at large: This donor came from the COV1001 trial of Ad26.COV2.S.

About this clone: Its antigen is unidentified.

Broader study findings: Recipients given vaccine exceeded placebo recipients in spike-specific TCR breadth. Post-vaccination spike-specific CD8+ and CD4+ T cell responses reportedly had substantial breadth.

As for treatment: about 20 received Ad26.COV2.S at low or high dose, single or two shots; 5 received placebo; per-sample allocation not given. It was on day 63 after the first vaccine or placebo injection that samples were taken. An adult donor aged 18-55 years was enrolled in Boston. The CDR3 has 16 residues. The germline V gene encodes CDR1 SGDLS and CDR2 YYNGEE. Germline trimming cut 3 bases from V and 0 bases from J; bases unmatched to any gene: 7. TCRdb's table, derived via immunoSEQ multiplex PCR, lists solely in-frame clones and lacks some. The sample includes around 300,000 clones, about 87% seen only once; the top ten take 6.4%.

This specimen consisted of peripheral blood, obtained in a trial of Ad26.COV2.S vaccine versus placebo. The rearrangement joins TRBV9 to TRBJ2-5, with 8 positions matching TRBD2. This clonotype originated in a person aged 18 to 59 who received the Ad26.COV2.S COVID-19 vaccine or a placebo. Written as DNA, the CDR3 is TGTGCCAGCAGCGAGGAGCGGGGGTGGCACCAAGAGACCCAGTACTTC. It specifies CASSEERGWHQETQYF.